This T cell receptor beta chain was recorded in a study of Ad26.COV2.S vaccination and SARS-CoV-2 variants. Treatment in this sample: about 20 received Ad26.COV2.S at low or high dose, single or two shots; about 5 received placebo; per-sample allocation not given. At day 63 after the first vaccine or placebo injection, samples were drawn. This clone has a single count. Sequenced by immunoSEQ multiplex PCR; TCRdb stores in-frame clones only, minus some. The top ten clones hold 6.4% of a sample with around 340,000 clones, about 85% of them seen once. Material: peripheral blood, obtained in a trial of Ad26.COV2.S vaccine versus placebo. The clonotype originates from a person between 18 and 65 years old who received the Ad26.COV2.S COVID-19 vaccine or a placebo.

This chain's CDR3 is CASSQDHDESRNYGYTF. DNA of the CDR3: TGCGCCAGCAGCCAAGATCACGACGAATCCCGTAACTATGGCTACACCTTC. This rearrangement joins TRBV4-3 to TRBJ1-2, with D uncertain. The V gene's germline CDR1 is LGHNA and CDR2 YSLEER. Trimming took off 0 bases at V and 1 base at J, with 15 bases between the two ends. The CDR3 extends over 17 amino acids.